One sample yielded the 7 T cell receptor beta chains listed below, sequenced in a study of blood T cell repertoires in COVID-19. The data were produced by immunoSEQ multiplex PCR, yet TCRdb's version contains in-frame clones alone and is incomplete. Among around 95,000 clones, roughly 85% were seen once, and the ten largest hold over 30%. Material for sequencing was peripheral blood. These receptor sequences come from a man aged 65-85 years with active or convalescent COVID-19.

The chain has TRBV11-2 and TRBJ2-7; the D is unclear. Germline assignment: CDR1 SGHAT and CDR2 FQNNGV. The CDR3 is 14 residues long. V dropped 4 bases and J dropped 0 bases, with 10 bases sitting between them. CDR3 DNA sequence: TGTGCCAGCAGCTCCGACATGAGCTCCTACGAGCAGTACTTC. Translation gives CASSSDMSSYEQYF.

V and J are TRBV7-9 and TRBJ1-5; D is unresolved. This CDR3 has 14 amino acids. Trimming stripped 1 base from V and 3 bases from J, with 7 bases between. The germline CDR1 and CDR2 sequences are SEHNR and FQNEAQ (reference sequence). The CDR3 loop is CASSLGSDNQPQHF. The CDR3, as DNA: TGTGCCAGCAGCTTAGGTTCAGACAATCAGCCCCAGCATTTT.

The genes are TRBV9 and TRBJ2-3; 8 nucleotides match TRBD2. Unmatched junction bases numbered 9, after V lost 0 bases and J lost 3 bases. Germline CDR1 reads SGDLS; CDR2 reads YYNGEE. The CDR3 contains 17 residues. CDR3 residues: CASSVEREGARTDTQYF. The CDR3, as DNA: TGTGCCAGCAGCGTAGAACGGGAGGGAGCCCGGACAGATACGCAGTATTTT.

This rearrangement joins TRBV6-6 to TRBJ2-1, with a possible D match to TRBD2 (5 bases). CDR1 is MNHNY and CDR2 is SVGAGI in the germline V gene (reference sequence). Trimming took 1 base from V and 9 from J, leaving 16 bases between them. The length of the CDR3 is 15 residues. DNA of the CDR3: TGTGCCAGCAGTTACTTGAGGGCGGCGGCGGGTGAGCAGTTCTTC. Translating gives CASSYLRAAAGEQFF.

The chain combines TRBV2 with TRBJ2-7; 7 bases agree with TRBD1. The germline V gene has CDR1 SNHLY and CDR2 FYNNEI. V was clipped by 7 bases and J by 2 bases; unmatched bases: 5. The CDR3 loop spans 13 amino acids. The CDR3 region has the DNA TGTGCCAGCAAAACTACAGGGGCCTACGAGCAGTACTTC. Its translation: CASKTTGAYEQYF.

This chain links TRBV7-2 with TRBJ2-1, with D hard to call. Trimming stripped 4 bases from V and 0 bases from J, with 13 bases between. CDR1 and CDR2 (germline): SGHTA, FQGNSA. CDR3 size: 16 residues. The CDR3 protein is CASSSWFMSSYNEQFF. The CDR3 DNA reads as TGTGCCAGCAGCTCCTGGTTCATGAGCTCCTACAATGAGCAGTTCTTC.

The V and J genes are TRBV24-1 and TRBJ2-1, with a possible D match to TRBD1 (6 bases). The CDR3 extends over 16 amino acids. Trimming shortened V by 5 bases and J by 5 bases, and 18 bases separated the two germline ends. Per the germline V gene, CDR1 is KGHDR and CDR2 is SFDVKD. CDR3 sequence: CATSGSGTRRNNEQFF. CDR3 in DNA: TGTGCCACCAGTGGGTCTGGGACACGGAGAAACAATGAGCAGTTCTTC.